Given below is one T cell receptor (beta chain) in context. The assay was immunoSEQ multiplex PCR, and TCRdb's table has in-frame clones only and misses some. This table holds approximately 200,000 clones, 70% to 80% found once. CDR1 and CDR2 (germline): MRHNA, SNTAGT. With V trimmed by 7 bases and J by 4 bases, 12 bases remained unmatched. This CDR3 contains 16 residues. This sample was taken from a study of blood T cell repertoires in COVID-19. The material sequenced was peripheral blood. This sequence was found in a woman aged 40 to 55 with COVID-19, enrolled during active disease. V is TRBV6-4 and J is TRBJ1-5; 8 bases align to TRBD1. CDR3 bases: TGTGCCAGCACTTGGACAGGGACAGGTCGAAATCAGCCCCAGCATTTT. This gives the protein CASTWTGTGRNQPQHF.